A single sample is the source of the 2 T cell receptor beta chains below, sequenced in a study of cytomegalovirus exposure and HLA in healthy donors. The PCR contained 60 Vbeta and 13 Jbeta primers. Clones were read by immunoSEQ multiplex PCR, and TCRdb kept only the in-frame ones, dropping some. The data show about 130,000 clones, just under 75% seen once. The sample comprised PBMCs. The receptors originated from a middle-aged man in good health and CMV-seropositive.

The rearrangement joins TRBV15 to TRBJ1-1; 8 bases are a match to TRBD1. The V gene's germline CDR1 is LNHNV and CDR2 YYDKDF (reference sequence). The CDR3 sequence is 15 residues long. V lost 4 bases to trimming and J lost 3 bases; unmatched junction nucleotides: 7. The CDR3 region is CATSIRTGRHTEAFF. The CDR3 DNA reads TGTGCCACCAGCATTAGGACAGGGCGCCACACTGAAGCTTTCTTT.

A word on this clone: Different DNA sequences within this sample yield the same CDR3. The chain couples TRBV27 to TRBJ2-7; TRBD1 aligns across 11 bases. This CDR3 contains 14 residues. Trimming at V came to 4 bases and at J to 6 bases, leaving 5 bases not matched to a gene. Per germline, CDR1 MNHEY and CDR2 SMNVEV (reference sequence). CDR3 DNA: TGTGCCAGCAGTTGGGGACAGGGGGTAGGCGAGCAGTACTTC. Its protein is CASSWGQGVGEQYF.